The clone carrying this T cell receptor beta chain has more than one count but fewer than ten. TCRdb re-derived calls from the PCR reads in MiXCR, one entry per CDR3 protein. There are approximately 79,000 distinct CDR3 sequences in the sample; 48% occur only once, and over 9% lies in the top ten. This entry is derived from a study of CDR3 diversity in severe acne. The origin of this receptor is a male donor in good health, serving as a control. Material for sequencing was blood.

This chain's CDR3 is CASSPDRVSGYTF. In nucleotides, the CDR3 is TGTGCCAGCTCACCGGACAGGGTCTCTGGCTACACCTTC. This rearrangement joins TRBV18 to TRBJ1-2; 8 nucleotides match TRBD1. The CDR3 is 13 amino acids. Germline trimming cut 3 bases from V and 7 bases from J; bases unmatched to any gene: 4. Germline CDR1 KGHSH, CDR2 LQKENI.